This T cell receptor (beta chain) was observed in a study of cytomegalovirus exposure and HLA in healthy donors (TCRdb year 2017). Concerning the study at large: An earlier analysis of several hundred of the donors reported approximately 270 Gb of sequence data and 100 million to 130 million unique TCR beta sequences from around 200 million T cells. The study aimed to test whether cataloging public T cell receptors could reveal signatures of past pathogen exposure. Donor age, sex, ethnicity and CMV serostatus were collected together with the repertoire data. To study patterns of TCR occurrence, a later analysis re-analyzed previously published TCR beta repertoires from 500 to 850 donors and added high-resolution HLA genotyping. The number of typed donors differed by locus: about 629-630 for A, B, C, DRB1 and DQB1; 522 for DQA1; 606 for DPA1; and some 470 for DPB1. To predict cytomegalovirus infection status, the study combined high-throughput TCR immunosequencing, statistical association of individual TCRs with disease status, and machine learning. About 300 gigabases of sequencing data and 70 million to 85 million unique TCR sequences were included in an early release covering roughly 700 HLA-typed donors. Because of strong linkage in the cohort, roughly five DR-DQ haplotypes were treated as single units for association and clustering. Both class I and class II loci were covered by HLA typing, at four-digit resolution. Of the approximately 400 genotyped donors, roughly 80% were placed in the genetic ancestry cluster associated with self-reported Caucasian donors. All discovery cohort repertoires had been generated on a single sequencing platform. The T cell repertoires of 666 subjects were profiled by immunosequencing and related to cytomegalovirus serostatus. A later genetic analysis took genome-wide SNP genotypes for about 55% of the roughly 700 donors and used that subset as a discovery cohort. The later analysis used no new phenotypic data to find candidate immune exposures, relying instead on TCR beta sequences and their occurrence across donors. Among some 400 genotyped donors of the cohort, an average of around 250,000 unique TCR beta nucleotide sequences was sequenced per donor, of which about 18% were non-productive. Along with the roughly 670-subject first cohort, a separate validation cohort of roughly 110 different subjects was used. An earlier analysis of 500 to 650 of the donors applied high-throughput TCR beta sequencing to assess whether each TCR beta V gene segment acted as functional or pseudogenic.

Of note for this clone: No cognate antigen has been identified for it. Per-base quality was not reported, and no clone a single base away is much larger than it.

Library construction relied on the immunoSEQ multiplex PCR assay. The multiplex PCR relied on a mix of 60 forward primers for TCR Vbeta segments and 13 reverse primers for TCR Jbeta segments. A multiplex PCR assay on genomic DNA amplified the CDR3 region of rearranged TCR beta genes. The amplified TCR beta libraries were sequenced on the Illumina HiSeq System as 87-base-pair reads. The study's processing was this. Across the 640 or so repertoires, a later analysis counted roughly 84 million unique TCR beta chains, some 11 million of which were shared by at least two donors. A nearest-neighbor algorithm error-corrected the raw reads and collapsed the reads into unique sequences, merging closely related sequences to remove PCR and sequencing errors. CDR3 sequences were aligned to IMGT reference sequences to assign V, D and J gene segments. Each retained sequence needed at least a six-nucleotide match to both a V gene segment and a J gene segment. A rearrangement was called productive if the CDR3 had no stop codons and remained in frame with V and J, and every other rearrangement was called non-productive. Following IMGT convention, CDR3 was defined as the stretch from the second conserved V-encoded cysteine up to the conserved J-encoded phenylalanine. The earlier analysis of approximately 590 of the donors excluded any sequence lacking an unambiguous match to a single V gene segment. An earlier analysis of 500 to 700 of the donors classified V segments as functional when productive rearrangements were above 56.7% and as segregating when the standard deviation between donors was above 5%. A statistical classification framework was developed to diagnose cytomegalovirus status using the catalog of TCR beta chain sequences. In a later analysis, V and J genes were assigned by comparing TCR nucleotide sequences against IMGT/GENE-DB human TR gene sequences. In a later analysis, CDR3 sequences and most-parsimonious VDJ recombination scenarios were assigned using the TCRdist pipeline. In a later analysis, each TCR beta chain was defined by its CDR3 amino acid sequence together with its V-gene family, and reads without a unique V-gene family were excluded. To address suspected cross-contamination and a sequencing artifact, a later analysis removed 450 to 700 highly shared, low-generation-probability nucleotide sequences. A later analysis calculated a clonal expansion index for each public chain from normalized within-repertoire ranks of inferred template counts. In a later analysis, generation probabilities were computed with a VDJ recombination model fitted to out-of-frame rearrangements, and the resulting probabilities were checked against IGoR. In a later analysis, TCR-TCR, TCR-HLA and TCR-CMV co-occurrence was scored with hypergeometric tests, and a repertoire-size bias correction was applied to TCR pairs. To estimate false discovery rates, a later analysis permuted the HLA or CMV assignments 20 times. In a later analysis, co-occurring TCRs were grouped using DBSCAN, and TCRdist sequence similarity was added for clustering within HLA-allele-positive subsets. For co-occurrence clustering, repertoires with fewer than 30,000 or more than 120,000 public chains were excluded, along with a handful of repertoires with anomalous nucleotide sharing. Entries here come from immuneACCESS through TCRdb and include only in-frame sequences with V and J called. Some clones fail to appear in such tables; in the studies checked, an unresolved V gene covers under half of the shortfall, and the cause of the remainder is unknown. That table furnishes V, J and clone size, whereas the DNA furnished D and trimming. The sample table holds around 90,000 clones, of which about four fifths were seen once. 7.3% of the sample belongs to the ten largest clones.

Study-level results and caveats: The study listed 150 to 200 TCR beta chains as associated with cytomegalovirus. An earlier analysis of several hundred of the donors showed that most TCR beta V segments appeared in productive rearrangements either about 90% or about 30% of the time, which broadly matched IMGT annotations. Because HLA typing was missing for some donors at each locus, association tests included only the typed subset. Compared with the roughly 670-donor mean, donors in an Asian-associated ancestry cluster had fewer N-insertions in productive TCRs, according to a later genetic analysis. Because counts were too low, some 16 rarely observed V segments, including chromosome 9 orphons, were excluded from the earlier analysis of fewer than 650 of the donors. Correlated functional status among segregating V segments might be attributable to linkage disequilibrium, but an unknown experimental factor could not be ruled out. A further reported finding was that TCR beta sequences accurately predicted the HLA-A and HLA-B alleles for most subjects in the first cohort. In this cohort, only TCR beta chains were sequenced, and detectable features were limited by the absence of alpha or paired-chain data. An association between a missense DCLRE1C variant and V-gene and J-gene trimming of TCR beta chains was found in a later genetic analysis and replicated in an independent cohort. A later analysis associated 15,000 to 20,000 TCR beta sequences with specific HLA alleles at a false discovery rate of 0.05. CMV serostatus was the only immune exposure information available for the cohort. Strong co-occurrence of HLA alleles, especially DR and DQ, made assigning TCR associations to individual alleles difficult. A later analysis reported that several top co-occurrence clusters appeared linked to parvovirus B19, influenza, CMV and Epstein-Barr virus. While some public TCRs were present in many individuals, most TCR sequences turned up only very rarely across donors. A group of highly shared sequence variants was considered likely to be a technical artifact of the sequencing pipeline. Roughly uniform sequencing depth across donors was assumed in presence/absence analyses, although this assumption may not hold. The classifier was reported to diagnose cytomegalovirus status with high specificity and sensitivity in both the original cohort and the validation cohort. A later analysis found that TCR association rates varied across HLA loci, with DRB1 alleles showing the most associated TCRs and HLA-C alleles the fewest. According to a later analysis, most CMV-associated TCR beta chains appeared to be HLA-restricted, and the HLA associations seemed to be driven largely by CMV exposure. In a later analysis, HLA-associated TCR beta chains showed more clonal expansion and lower generation probabilities than non-associated chains that were equally common. The authors suggested that the approach could potentially be extended to other disease states and immunological phenotypes. In vitro tests confirmed that a few of the cytomegalovirus-associated TCR beta chains recognize cytomegalovirus antigens.

The cohort comprised fewer than 750 healthy bone marrow donors. At the time of sampling, all cohort members were nominally healthy, though unrecorded immune exposures were likely present. The donor was CMV seronegative and belonged to the group of under 400 seronegative cohort members. A peripheral blood sample was collected from each donor, and TCR beta sequencing was performed on peripheral blood mononuclear cells. The Qiagen DNeasy Blood Extraction Kit was used to extract genomic DNA from the blood cell samples. Sequences were obtained from PBMCs. The sequence was collected from a man aged 25-45 years in good health and CMV-seronegative.

The bases are TGTGCCACCAGCAGAGCCAGCTCTGGGGCCAACGTCCTGACTTTC. The translation is CATSRASSGANVLTF. The rearrangement combines TRBV15 with TRBJ2-6, with an unclear D gene assignment. CDR1 and CDR2, looked up from the germline V gene (reference sequence), are LNHNV and YYDKDF. V is cut by 1 base and J by 0 bases, and the space between the germline ends is 4 bases. There are 15 amino acids in the CDR3, from cysteine to phenylalanine inclusive. CDR3 DNA is the only sequence kept; it has 45 bases, read in frame from the first base. Joined to the reference TRBV15 and TRBJ2-6 proteins, this CDR3 gives the full variable domain: DAMVIQNPRYQVTQFGKPVTLSCSQTLNHNVMYWYQQKSSQAPKLLFHYYDKDFNNEADTPDNFQSRRPNTSFCFLDIRSPGLGDTAMYLCATSRASSGANVLTFGAGSRLTVL.